The source of this T cell receptor beta chain is a study of T-cell memory formation after mild COVID-19. About the research overall: There were largely donor-specific TCR clusters.

TCRdb re-analysed the 5' RACE reads in MiXCR, keeping a single row per CDR3 protein. The sample comprises over 350,000 distinct CDR3 sequences, 16% of which are singletons, and about 22% rests with the top ten. This CDR3 has 15 residues. CDR1 SGHRS and CDR2 YFSETQ come from the germline V gene. Trimming stripped 2 bases from V and 2 bases from J, with 13 bases between. The rearrangement uses TRBV5-1 and TRBJ2-5; tentatively, D is TRBD2 (6 bases). The receptor comes from a young man who had mild COVID-19 (a few samples of this study predate the infection). Cell type and time point are not known. The sequencing sample was made of PBMCs or a T cell subset sorted from them (not recorded which). CDR3 DNA sequence: TGCGCCAGCAGCTTAGCGGGCGGGAAACAAGAGACCCAGTACTTC. Translation gives CASSLAGGKQETQYF.